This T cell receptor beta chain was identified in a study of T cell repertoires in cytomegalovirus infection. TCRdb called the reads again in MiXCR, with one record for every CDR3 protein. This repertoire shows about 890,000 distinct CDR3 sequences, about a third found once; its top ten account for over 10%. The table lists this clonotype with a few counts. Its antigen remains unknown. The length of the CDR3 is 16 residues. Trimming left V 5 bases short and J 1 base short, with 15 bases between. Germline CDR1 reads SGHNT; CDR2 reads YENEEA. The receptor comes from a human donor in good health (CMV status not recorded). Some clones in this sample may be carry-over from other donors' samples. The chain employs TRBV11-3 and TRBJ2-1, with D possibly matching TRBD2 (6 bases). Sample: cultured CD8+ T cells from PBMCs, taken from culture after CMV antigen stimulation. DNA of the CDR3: TGTGCCAGCAGCACCCACCACGGGGGTTCCTACAATGAGCAGTTCTTC. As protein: CASSTHHGGSYNEQFF.